This T cell receptor (beta chain) was profiled in a study of shared clonotypes between healthy human individuals. Germline V gives CDR1 SGHTA, CDR2 FQGNSA. The length of the CDR3 is 14 residues. Trimming took off 5 bases at V and 5 bases at J, with 15 bases between the two ends. Clones were sequenced by immunoSEQ multiplex PCR, and TCRdb holds only the in-frame ones, with some missing. The sample has millions of clones; 85% to 95% are singletons. Input material: naive CD4+ T cells sorted from blood. The subset here: CD45RA+ positively selected. J is TRBJ1-1 and V is TRBV7-2, with TRBD1 as a possible D gene (5 bases). The TCR was taken from a man aged 18 to 29 in good health. CDR3: CASSQAAGITEAFF. DNA for the CDR3: TGTGCCAGCAGCCAAGCGGCAGGGATAACTGAAGCTTTCTTT.